This T cell receptor (beta chain) was profiled in a study of blood T cell repertoires in COVID-19 (TCRdb year 2020). The study in broad terms: Collaborator samples came from the United States, Italy and Spain and covered acute and convalescent phases of COVID-19. A freely available public database, intended as a resource for researchers studying the immune response to SARS-CoV-2, is where the repertoires were released. A de-identified subject ID, COVID-19 status, age in years and sex were almost always included in the sample metadata. Samples came from the ongoing ImmuneRACE study (first 160 participants) plus 1,254 subjects from 6 global collaborators. Where available, HLA class I and class II types were obtained from metadata supplied by the sample provider rather than from assay-based typing. Subjects who had been exposed to COVID-19, were actively infected with it, or had recovered from it provided the deeply sampled blood TCRbeta repertoires that made up the dataset. The material from the prospective study consisted of cDNA or gDNA derived from T cells, B-cell-depleted T cells, or PBMCs. Overall study results and their limits: Clinical and demographic metadata were provided uncurated, with the amount varying by source and participant.

The CDR3 spans 14 residues, from the cysteine through the phenylalanine. The sequence is cut down to CDR3 DNA, 42 bases in frame from base 1. Germline trimming: 3 bases from V, 7 bases from J; junction bases outside gene matches: 5. For CDR1 and CDR2, the germline V gene lists KGHDR and SFDVKD. The immunoSEQ Assay, a bias-controlled multiplex PCR, was used to amplify TCRbeta CDR3 regions from genomic DNA. As for how the authors treated the data: The number of nucleated cells in each sample was estimated by amplification of reference gene primers within the assay. To quantify the absolute abundance of each unique TCRbeta CDR3 rearrangement, sequence reads were collapsed and filtered. For each sample, productive Simpson clonality was calculated as the square root of Simpson's diversity index across productive rearrangements. The clones in this table, taken by TCRdb from immuneACCESS, are in-frame only. Not every clone is retained; where verified, under half of the shortfall comes from an unresolved V gene, and the cause of the rest is unknown. V and J calls and clone size come straight from that table; D and trimming were deduced from the DNA. Counted in this sample were roughly 120,000 clones; about 87% of them appeared once. In total, the top ten clones hold about 2% of the sample.

To note about this clone: Its antigen is unknown. Qualities for individual bases were not recorded, and no much larger clone is one base off.

Whole blood was collected in K2EDTA tubes by collaborating institutions according to the institutions' own protocols. For TCRbeta analysis, collaborators shipped samples as frozen whole blood, isolated PBMCs, or DNA extracted from either of those sample types. The sample comprised peripheral blood. Rearrangement joined TRBV24-1 to TRBJ1-2, and 9 junctional nucleotides match TRBD1. The TCR was taken from a woman in her forties or fifties with acute or convalescent COVID-19. The base sequence is TGTGCCACCAGTGATCCGGGACAGGGACGTGGCTACACCTTC. Translated, this gives CATSDPGQGRGYTF.